The following is a T cell receptor beta chain sequence with its context. The data belong to a study of T-cell memory formation after mild COVID-19. MiXCR, applied by TCRdb to the 5' RACE reads, yields one record per CDR3 protein. The sample lists about 410,000 distinct CDR3 sequences; roughly 17% were seen once. Per the germline V gene, CDR1 is SGHRS and CDR2 is YFSETQ. Unmatched junction bases numbered 6, after V lost 3 bases and J lost 5 bases. The CDR3 extends over 14 amino acids. The TCR originated in a man aged 18 to 30 who had mild COVID-19 (a few samples of this study predate the infection). Cell type and time point are not known. The chain combines TRBV5-1 with TRBJ2-7, with 9 nucleotides matching TRBD1. The sample consisted of PBMCs or a T cell subset sorted from them (not recorded which). CDR3: CASSSRTGVDEQYF. The DNA for the CDR3 is TGCGCCAGCAGCTCCCGGACAGGGGTCGACGAGCAGTACTTC.